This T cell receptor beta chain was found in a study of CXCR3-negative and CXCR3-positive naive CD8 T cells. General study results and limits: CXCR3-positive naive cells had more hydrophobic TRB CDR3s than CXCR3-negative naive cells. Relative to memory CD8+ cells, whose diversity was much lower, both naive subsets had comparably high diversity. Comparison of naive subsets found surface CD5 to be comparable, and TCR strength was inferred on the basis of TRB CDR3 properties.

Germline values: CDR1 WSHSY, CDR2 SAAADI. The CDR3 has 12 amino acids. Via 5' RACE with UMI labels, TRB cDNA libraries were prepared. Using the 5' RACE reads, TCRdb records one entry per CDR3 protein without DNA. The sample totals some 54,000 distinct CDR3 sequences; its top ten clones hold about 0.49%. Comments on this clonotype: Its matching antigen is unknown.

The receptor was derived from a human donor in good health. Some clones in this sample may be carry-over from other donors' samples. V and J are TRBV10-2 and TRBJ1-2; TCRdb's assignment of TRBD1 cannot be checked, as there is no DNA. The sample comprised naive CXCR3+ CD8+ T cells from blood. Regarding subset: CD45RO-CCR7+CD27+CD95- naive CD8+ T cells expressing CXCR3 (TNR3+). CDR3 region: CASSEGRNGYTF.